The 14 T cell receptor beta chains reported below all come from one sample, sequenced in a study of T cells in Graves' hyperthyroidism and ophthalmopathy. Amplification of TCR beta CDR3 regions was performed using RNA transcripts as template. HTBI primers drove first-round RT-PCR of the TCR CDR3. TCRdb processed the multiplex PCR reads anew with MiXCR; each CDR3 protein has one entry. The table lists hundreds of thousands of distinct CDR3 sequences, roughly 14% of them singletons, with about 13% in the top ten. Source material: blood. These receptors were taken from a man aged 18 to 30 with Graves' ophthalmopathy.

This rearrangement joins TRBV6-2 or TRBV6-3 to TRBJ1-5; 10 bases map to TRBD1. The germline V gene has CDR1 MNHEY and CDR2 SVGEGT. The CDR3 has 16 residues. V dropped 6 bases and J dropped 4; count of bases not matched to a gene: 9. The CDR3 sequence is CASSSTGTGVNQPQHF. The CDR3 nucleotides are TGTGCCAGCAGCTCAACCGGGACAGGGGTGAATCAGCCCCAGCATTTT.

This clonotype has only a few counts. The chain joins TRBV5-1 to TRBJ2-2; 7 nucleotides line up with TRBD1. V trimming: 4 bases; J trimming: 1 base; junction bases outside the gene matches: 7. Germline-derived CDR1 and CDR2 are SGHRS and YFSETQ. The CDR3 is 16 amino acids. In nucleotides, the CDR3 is TGCGCCAGCAGCCAGCAGGGACAGATGAACACCGGGGAGCTGTTTTTT. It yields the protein CASSQQGQMNTGELFF.

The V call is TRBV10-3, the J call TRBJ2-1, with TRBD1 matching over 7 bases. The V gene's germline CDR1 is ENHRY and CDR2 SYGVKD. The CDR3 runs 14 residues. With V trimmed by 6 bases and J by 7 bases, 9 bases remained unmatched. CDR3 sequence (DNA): TGTGCCATCAGCGAGACAGGGCGCGGGAATGAGCAGTTCTTC. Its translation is CAISETGRGNEQFF.

The CDR3 protein is CASSLDFPGLGNTIYF. In nucleotides, the CDR3 is TGTGCCAGCTCACTGGACTTCCCCGGACTGGGAAACACCATATATTTT. The chain is built from TRBV18 and TRBJ1-3; D not certain. This CDR3 has 16 residues. V lost 4 bases to trimming and J lost 4 bases, with 17 bases between them. CDR1 and CDR2 (germline): KGHSH, LQKENI.

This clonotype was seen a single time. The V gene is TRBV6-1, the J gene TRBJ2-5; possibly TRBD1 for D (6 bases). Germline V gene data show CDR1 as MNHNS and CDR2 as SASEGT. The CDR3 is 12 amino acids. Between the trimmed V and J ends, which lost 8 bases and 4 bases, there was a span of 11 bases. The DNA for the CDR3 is TGTGCCAGCGGACGAGGGGGAGAGACCCAGTACTTC. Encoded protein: CASGRGGETQYF.

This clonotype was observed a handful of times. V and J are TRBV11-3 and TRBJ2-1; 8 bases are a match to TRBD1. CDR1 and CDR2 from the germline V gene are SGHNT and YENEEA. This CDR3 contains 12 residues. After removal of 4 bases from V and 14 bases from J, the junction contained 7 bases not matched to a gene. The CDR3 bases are TGTGCCAGCAGCTCGACAGGGGTAAGGAAGTTCTTC. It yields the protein CASSSTGVRKFF.

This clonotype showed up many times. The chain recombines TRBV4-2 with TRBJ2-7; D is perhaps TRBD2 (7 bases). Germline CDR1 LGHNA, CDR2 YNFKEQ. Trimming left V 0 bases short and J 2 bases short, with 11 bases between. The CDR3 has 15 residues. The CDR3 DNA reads TGTGCCAGCAGCCAAGAAGAGGGGGGGCCCTACGAGCAGTACTTC. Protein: CASSQEEGGPYEQYF.

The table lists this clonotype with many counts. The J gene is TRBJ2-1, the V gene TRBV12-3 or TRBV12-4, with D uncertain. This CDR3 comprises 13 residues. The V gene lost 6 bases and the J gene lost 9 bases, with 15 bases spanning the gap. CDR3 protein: CASSVIRSGEQFF. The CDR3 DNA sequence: TGTGCCAGCAGCGTCATACGTTCCGGTGAGCAGTTCTTC.

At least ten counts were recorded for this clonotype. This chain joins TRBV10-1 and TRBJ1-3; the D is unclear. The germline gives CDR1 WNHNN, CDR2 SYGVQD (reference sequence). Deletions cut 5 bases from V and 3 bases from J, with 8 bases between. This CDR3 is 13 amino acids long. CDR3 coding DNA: TGCGCCAGCAGTACCGGGATTGGAAACACCATATATTTT. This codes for CASSTGIGNTIYF.

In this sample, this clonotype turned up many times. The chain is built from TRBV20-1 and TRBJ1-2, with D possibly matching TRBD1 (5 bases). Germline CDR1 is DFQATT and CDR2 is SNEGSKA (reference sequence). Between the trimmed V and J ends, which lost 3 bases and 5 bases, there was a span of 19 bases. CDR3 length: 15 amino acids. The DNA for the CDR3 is TGCAGTGCTAGCCCCCCTTCGACAGCGGGGTATGGCTACACCTTC. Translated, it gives CSASPPSTAGYGYTF.

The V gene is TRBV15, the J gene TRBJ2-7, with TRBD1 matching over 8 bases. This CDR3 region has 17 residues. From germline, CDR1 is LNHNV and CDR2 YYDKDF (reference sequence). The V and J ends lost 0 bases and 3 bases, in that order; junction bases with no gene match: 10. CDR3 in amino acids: CATSREPPDREFYEQYF. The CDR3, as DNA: TGTGCCACCAGCAGAGAACCCCCGGACAGGGAATTCTACGAGCAGTACTTC.

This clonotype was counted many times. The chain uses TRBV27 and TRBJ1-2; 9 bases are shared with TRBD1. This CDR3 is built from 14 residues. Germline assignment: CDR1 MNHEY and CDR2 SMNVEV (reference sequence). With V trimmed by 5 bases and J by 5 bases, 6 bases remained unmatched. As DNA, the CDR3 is TGTGCCAGCAGTAACAGGGGGCGGGGGTATGGCTACACCTTC. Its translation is CASSNRGRGYGYTF.

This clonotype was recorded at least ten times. The CDR3: CASTRESNEQYF. The CDR3 DNA follows: TGTGCCAGCACCCGCGAGAGTAACGAGCAGTACTTC. The V gene is TRBV12-3 or TRBV12-4, the J gene TRBJ2-7, with D unclear. V lost 7 bases and J 5 bases, leaving 12 bases between the germline ends. This CDR3 contains 12 residues.

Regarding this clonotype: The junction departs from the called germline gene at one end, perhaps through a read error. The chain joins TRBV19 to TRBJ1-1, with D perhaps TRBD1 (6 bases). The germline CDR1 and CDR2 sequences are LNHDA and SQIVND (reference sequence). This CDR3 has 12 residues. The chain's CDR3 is CASILGGTEAFF. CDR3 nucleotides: TGTGCAAGTATTTTAGGGGGCACTGAAGCTTTCTTT. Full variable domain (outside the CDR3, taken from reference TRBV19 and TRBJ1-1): DGGITQSPKYLFRKEGQNVTLSCEQNLNHDAMYWYRQDPGQGLRLIYYSQIVNDFQKGDIAEGYSVSREKKESFPLTVTSAQKNPTAFYLCASILGGTEAFFGQGTRLTVV.